This T cell receptor (beta chain) was identified in a study of cytomegalovirus exposure and HLA in healthy donors. Findings and limits, study-wide: In vitro data verified three CMV-associated chains as specific for CMV antigens. Rare sequences made up most TCRs, while some public TCRs were found in many donors. Sequencing artifact likely explains a cluster of highly shared sequence variants.

Germline loops: CDR1 MGHDK, CDR2 SYGVNS. V gave up 6 bases and J gave up 3 bases; unmatched junction bases: 4. This CDR3 spans 13 amino acids. PCR amplification relied on 60 Vbeta primers (plus 13 Jbeta primers). The protocol was immunoSEQ multiplex PCR, while the TCRdb copy is restricted to in-frame clones and leaves out a portion. The sample yields 100,000 to 150,000 clones, approximately 8.9% seen once. With respect to this clone: As yet, its antigen is unknown.

The donors were healthy bone marrow donors. The clonotype comes from a woman aged 40 to 50 in good health and CMV-seropositive. The chain has TRBV25-1 and TRBJ1-2; 7 bases match TRBD1. Sequencing input: PBMCs. CDR3 protein: CASRGQFDYGYTF. The CDR3 DNA reads TGTGCCAGCAGGGGACAGTTCGACTATGGCTACACCTTC.